The TCR beta chain described here comes from a study of T-cell memory formation after mild COVID-19. TCRdb reprocessed the 5' RACE reads with MiXCR, giving one entry per CDR3 protein. The table has about 40,000 distinct CDR3 sequences, about 6.7% seen once. This clonotype was observed a handful of times. The germline V gene has CDR1 KGHSH and CDR2 LQKENI. V was shortened by 6 bases and J by 0 bases, with 9 bases between the two germline ends. CDR3 length: 14 residues. The chain is built from TRBV18 and TRBJ1-5; a weak D match, TRBD1 (5 bases). The receptor comes from an adult who had mild COVID-19 (a few samples of this study predate the infection). Cell type and time point are not known. The sequenced material came from PBMCs or a T cell subset sorted from them (not recorded which). CDR3 nucleotide sequence: TGTGCCAGCTCCCCGGGGGATAGCAATCAGCCCCAGCATTTT. Protein sequence: CASSPGDSNQPQHF.